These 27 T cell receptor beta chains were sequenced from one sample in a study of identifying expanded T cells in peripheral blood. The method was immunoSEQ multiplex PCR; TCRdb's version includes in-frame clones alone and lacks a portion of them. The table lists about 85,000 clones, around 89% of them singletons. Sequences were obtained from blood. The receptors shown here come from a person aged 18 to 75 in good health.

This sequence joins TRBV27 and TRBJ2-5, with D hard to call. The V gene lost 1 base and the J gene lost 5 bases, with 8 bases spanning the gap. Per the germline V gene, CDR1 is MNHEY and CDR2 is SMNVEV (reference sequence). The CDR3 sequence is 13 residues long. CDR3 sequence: CASSLYGAETQYF. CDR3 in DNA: TGTGCCAGCAGTTTATATGGCGCGGAGACCCAGTACTTC.

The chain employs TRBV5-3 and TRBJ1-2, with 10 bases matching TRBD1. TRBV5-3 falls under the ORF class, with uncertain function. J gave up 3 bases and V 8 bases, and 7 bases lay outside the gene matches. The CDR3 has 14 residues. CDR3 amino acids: CASSVGTGDYGYTF. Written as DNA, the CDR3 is TGTGCCAGCAGCGTAGGGACAGGGGACTATGGCTACACCTTC.

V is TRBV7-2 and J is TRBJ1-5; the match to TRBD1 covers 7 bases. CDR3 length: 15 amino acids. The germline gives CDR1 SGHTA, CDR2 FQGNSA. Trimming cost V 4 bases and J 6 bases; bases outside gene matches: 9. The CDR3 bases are TGTGCCAGCAGCTATAAAACAGGGGACGGTCAGCCCCAGCATTTT. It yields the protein CASSYKTGDGQPQHF.

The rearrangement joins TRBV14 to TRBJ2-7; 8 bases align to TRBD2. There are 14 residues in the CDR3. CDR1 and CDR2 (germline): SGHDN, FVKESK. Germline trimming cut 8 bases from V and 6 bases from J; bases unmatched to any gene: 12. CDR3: CASRFRSGRREQYF. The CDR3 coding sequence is TGTGCCAGCCGGTTTCGAAGCGGGAGACGCGAGCAGTACTTC.

The DNA of the CDR3 is TGTGCCAGCAGCTTGCAACAGGGGACTAACACAGATACGCAGTATTTT. The encoded protein is CASSLQQGTNTDTQYF. The chain uses TRBV5-8 and TRBJ2-3; D assignment may be TRBD1 or TRBD2 (7 bases each). Germline assignment: CDR1 SGHTS and CDR2 YDEGEE. Trimming took off 1 base at V and 2 bases at J, with 14 bases between the two ends. There are 16 residues in the CDR3.

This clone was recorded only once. The CDR3: CASSQGTEGDKLFF. CDR3 nucleotides: TGCGCCAGCAGCCAAGGGACAGAGGGGGATAAACTGTTTTTT. This chain links TRBV4-3 with TRBJ1-4, with D perhaps matching TRBD1 (6 bases). With 1 base removed from V and 11 bases from J, the gap between germline ends came to 14 bases. The germline V gene has CDR1 LGHNA and CDR2 YSLEER. The CDR3 has 14 residues.

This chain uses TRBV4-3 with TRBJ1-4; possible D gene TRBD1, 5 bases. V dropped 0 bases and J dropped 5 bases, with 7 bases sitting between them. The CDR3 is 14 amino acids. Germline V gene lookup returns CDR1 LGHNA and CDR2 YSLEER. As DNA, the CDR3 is TGCGCCAGCAGCCAAGACAGGGCGAATGAAAAACTGTTTTTT. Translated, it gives CASSQDRANEKLFF.

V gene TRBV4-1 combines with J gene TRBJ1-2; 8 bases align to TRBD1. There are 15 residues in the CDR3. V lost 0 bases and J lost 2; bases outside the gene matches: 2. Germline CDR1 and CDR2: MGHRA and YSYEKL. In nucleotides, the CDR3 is TGCGCCAGCAGCCAAGAGCACAGGGGGAACTATGGCTACACCTTC. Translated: CASSQEHRGNYGYTF.

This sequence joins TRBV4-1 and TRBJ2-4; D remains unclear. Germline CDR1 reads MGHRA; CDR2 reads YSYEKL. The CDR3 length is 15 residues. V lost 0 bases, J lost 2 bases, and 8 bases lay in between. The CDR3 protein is CASSQEFATKNIQYF. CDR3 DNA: TGCGCCAGCAGCCAAGAGTTCGCAACCAAAAACATTCAGTACTTC.

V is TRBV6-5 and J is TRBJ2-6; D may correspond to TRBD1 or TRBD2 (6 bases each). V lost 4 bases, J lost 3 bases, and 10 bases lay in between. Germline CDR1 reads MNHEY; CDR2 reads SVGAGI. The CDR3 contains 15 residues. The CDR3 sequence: CASSLRGLGANVLTF. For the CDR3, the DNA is TGTGCCAGCAGTTTACGGGGGCTTGGGGCCAACGTCCTGACTTTC.

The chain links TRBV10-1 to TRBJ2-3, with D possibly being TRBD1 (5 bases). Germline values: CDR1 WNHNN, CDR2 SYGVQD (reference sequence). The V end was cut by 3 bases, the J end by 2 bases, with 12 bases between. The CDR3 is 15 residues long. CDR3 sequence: CASSDQTDLTDTQYF. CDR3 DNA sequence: TGCGCCAGCAGTGATCAGACAGACCTCACAGATACGCAGTATTTT.

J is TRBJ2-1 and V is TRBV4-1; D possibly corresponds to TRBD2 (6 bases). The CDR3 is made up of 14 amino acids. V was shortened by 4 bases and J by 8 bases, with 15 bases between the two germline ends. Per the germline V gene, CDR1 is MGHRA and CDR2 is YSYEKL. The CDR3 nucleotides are TGCGCCAGCAGCCGAACTAGCTCGGGGGATGAGCAGTTCTTC. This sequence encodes CASSRTSSGDEQFF.

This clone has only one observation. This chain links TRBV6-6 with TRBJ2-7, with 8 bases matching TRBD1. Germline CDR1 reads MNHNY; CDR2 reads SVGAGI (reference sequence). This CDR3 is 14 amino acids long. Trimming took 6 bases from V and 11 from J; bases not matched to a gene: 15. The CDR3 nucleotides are TGTGCCAGCAGGCCTGCGGGACAGGATTTTATAGAGTACTTC. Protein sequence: CASRPAGQDFIEYF.

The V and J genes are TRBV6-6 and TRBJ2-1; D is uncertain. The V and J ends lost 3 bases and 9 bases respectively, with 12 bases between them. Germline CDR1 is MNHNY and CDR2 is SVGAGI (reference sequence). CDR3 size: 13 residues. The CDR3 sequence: CASSYGDAREQFF. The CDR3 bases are TGTGCCAGCAGTTATGGTGACGCTCGTGAGCAGTTCTTC.

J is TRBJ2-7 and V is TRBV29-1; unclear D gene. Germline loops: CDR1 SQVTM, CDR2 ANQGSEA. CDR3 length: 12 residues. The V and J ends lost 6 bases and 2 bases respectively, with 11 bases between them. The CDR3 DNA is TGCAGCGTGCGTGACACAACCTACGAGCAGTACTTC. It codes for CSVRDTTYEQYF.

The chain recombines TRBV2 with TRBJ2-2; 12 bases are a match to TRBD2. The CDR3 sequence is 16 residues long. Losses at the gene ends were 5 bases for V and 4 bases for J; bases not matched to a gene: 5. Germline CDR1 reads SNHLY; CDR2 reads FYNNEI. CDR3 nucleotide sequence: TGTGCCAGCAGTAGGCTAGCGGGAGGGAGCACCGGGGAGCTGTTTTTT. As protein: CASSRLAGGSTGELFF.

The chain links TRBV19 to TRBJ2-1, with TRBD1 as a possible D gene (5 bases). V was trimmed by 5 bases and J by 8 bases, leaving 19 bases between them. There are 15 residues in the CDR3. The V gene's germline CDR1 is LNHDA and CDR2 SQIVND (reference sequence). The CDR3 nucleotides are TGTGCCAGTAGTCTTCACAGGCCCCTTGACGATGAGCAGTTCTTC. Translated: CASSLHRPLDDEQFF.

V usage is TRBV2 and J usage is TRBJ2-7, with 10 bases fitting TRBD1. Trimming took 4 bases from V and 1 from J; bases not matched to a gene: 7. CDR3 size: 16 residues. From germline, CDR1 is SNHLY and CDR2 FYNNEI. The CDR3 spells CASSGPPGQGSYEQYF. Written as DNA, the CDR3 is TGTGCCAGCAGTGGCCCTCCGGGACAGGGGTCCTACGAGCAGTACTTC. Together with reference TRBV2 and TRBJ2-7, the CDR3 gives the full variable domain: EPEVTQTPSHQVTQMGQEVILRCVPISNHLYFYWYRQILGQKVEFLVSFYNNEISEKSEIFDDQFSVERPDGSNFTLKIRSTKLEDSAMYFCASSGPPGQGSYEQYFGPGTRLTVT.

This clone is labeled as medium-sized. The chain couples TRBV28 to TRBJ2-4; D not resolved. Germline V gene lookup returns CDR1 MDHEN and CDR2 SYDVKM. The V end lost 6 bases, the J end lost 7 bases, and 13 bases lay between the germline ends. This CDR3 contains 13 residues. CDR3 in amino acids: CASSRAQTNIQYF. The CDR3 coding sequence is TGTGCCAGCAGCCGTGCCCAGACGAACATTCAGTACTTC.

The CDR3 coding sequence is TGTGCCACCAGCAGAGGTAATTACGAGCAGTACTTC. The encoded protein is CATSRGNYEQYF. The genes are TRBV15 and TRBJ2-7; D remains unclear. CDR1 and CDR2 (germline): LNHNV, YYDKDF (reference sequence). This CDR3 has 12 residues. Trimming stripped 1 base from V and 4 bases from J, with 5 bases between.

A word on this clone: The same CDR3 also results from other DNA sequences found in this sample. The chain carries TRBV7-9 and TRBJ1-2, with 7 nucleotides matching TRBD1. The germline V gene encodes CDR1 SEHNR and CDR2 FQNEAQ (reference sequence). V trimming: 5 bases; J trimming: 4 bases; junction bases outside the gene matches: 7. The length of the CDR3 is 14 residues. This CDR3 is CASSHITGAYGYTF. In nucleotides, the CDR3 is TGTGCCAGCAGCCACATCACAGGGGCCTATGGCTACACCTTC.

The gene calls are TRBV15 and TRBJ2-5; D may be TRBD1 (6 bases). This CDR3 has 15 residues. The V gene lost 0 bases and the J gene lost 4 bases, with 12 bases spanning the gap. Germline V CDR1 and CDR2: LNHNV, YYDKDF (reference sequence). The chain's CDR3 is CATSRESGAGETQYF. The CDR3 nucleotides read TGTGCCACCAGCAGAGAGTCAGGGGCCGGAGAGACCCAGTACTTC.

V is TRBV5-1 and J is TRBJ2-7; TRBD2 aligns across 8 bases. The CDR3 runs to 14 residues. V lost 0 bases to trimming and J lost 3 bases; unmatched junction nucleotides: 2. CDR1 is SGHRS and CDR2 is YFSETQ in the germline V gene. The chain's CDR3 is CASSLAGGDYEQYF. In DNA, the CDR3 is TGCGCCAGCAGCTTGGCGGGGGGGGACTACGAGCAGTACTTC.

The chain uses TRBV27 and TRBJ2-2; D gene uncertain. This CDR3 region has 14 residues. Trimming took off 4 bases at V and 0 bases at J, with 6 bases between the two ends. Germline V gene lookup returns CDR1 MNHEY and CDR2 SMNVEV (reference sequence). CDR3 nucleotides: TGTGCCAGCAGTTGGAGCCCGAACACCGGGGAGCTGTTTTTT. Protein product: CASSWSPNTGELFF.

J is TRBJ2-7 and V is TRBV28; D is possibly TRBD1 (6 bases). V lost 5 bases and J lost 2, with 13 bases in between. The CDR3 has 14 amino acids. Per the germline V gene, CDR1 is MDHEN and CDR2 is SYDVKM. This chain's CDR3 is CASSPPGATYEQYF. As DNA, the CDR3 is TGTGCCAGCAGTCCCCCAGGGGCTACCTACGAGCAGTACTTC.

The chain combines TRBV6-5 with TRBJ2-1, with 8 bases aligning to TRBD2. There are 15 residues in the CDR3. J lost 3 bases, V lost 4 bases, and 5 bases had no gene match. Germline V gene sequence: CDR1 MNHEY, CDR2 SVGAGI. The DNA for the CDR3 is TGTGCCAGCAGTTCCCGGGGGGGCCGCTACAATGAGCAGTTCTTC. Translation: CASSSRGGRYNEQFF.

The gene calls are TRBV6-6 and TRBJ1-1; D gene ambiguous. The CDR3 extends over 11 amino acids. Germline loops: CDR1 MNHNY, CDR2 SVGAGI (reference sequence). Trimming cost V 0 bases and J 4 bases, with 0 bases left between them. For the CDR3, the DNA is TGTGCCAGCAGTTACTCCACTGAAGCTTTCTTT. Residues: CASSYSTEAFF.